The 18 T cell receptor beta chains given below trace back to one sample, sequenced in a study of T cell responses to AZD1222 COVID-19 vaccine. TCRdb's copy holds only in-frame clones and misses some; the assay was immunoSEQ multiplex PCR. The sample includes around 110,000 clones, 88% of them seen just once. Sequences were derived from peripheral blood, sampled on day 0 of AZD1222 vaccination. The receptors were sampled from an adult in good health.

This clone showed up just once. This chain links TRBV28 with TRBJ1-6; D call uncertain. CDR1 is MDHEN and CDR2 is SYDVKM in the germline V gene. V dropped 2 bases and J dropped 9 bases, with 5 bases sitting between them. CDR3 length: 12 residues. The CDR3 sequence: CASSLVPSPLHF. CDR3 DNA sequence: TGTGCCAGCAGTTTAGTTCCTTCACCCCTCCACTTT.

V and J are TRBV11-2 and TRBJ1-1, with D maybe TRBD1 (5 bases). This CDR3 spans 14 amino acids. Trimming removed 5 bases from V and 1 base from J, with 11 bases in between. Looked up from germline, CDR1 is SGHAT and CDR2 is FQNNGV. CDR3 protein: CASSLGLRNTEAFF. Written as DNA, the CDR3 is TGTGCCAGCAGCCTGGGACTGAGGAACACTGAAGCTTTCTTT.

Here the CDR3 reads CAWSVPGQPQHF. The CDR3 bases are TGTGCCTGGAGTGTTCCGGGACAGCCCCAGCATTTT. V gene TRBV30 combines with J gene TRBJ1-5; the D is unclear. CDR1 and CDR2 from the germline V gene are GTSNPN and SVGIG (reference sequence). The ends were cut back, 0 bases at V and 7 bases at J, with 7 bases in the middle. This CDR3 is built from 12 residues. Variable domain in full (rest from reference TRBV30 and TRBJ1-5): SQTIHQWPATLVQPVGSPLSLECTVEGTSNPNLYWYRQAAGRGLQLLFYSVGIGQISSEVPQNLSASRPQDRQFILSSKKLLLSDSGFYLCAWSVPGQPQHFGDGTRLSIL.

With respect to this clone: This sample includes further DNA sequences coding for the same CDR3. V usage is TRBV20-1 and J usage is TRBJ1-2; D is uncertain. The CDR3 contains 10 residues. Germline assignment: CDR1 DFQATT and CDR2 SNEGSKA (reference sequence). V lost 3 bases, J lost 6 bases, and 5 bases lay in between. The CDR3: CSARDDGYTF. For the CDR3, the DNA is TGCAGTGCTAGGGATGATGGCTACACCTTC.

The chain recombines TRBV6-2 or TRBV6-3 with TRBJ2-1; 11 bases agree with TRBD2. The length of the CDR3 is 18 residues. Trimming took 4 bases from V and 8 from J; bases not matched to a gene: 16. Germline CDR1 reads MNHEY; CDR2 reads SVGEGT. CDR3 nucleotide sequence: TGTGCCAGCAGTTCTAGCCAAAAACTAGCGGGAGCCGTCGATGAGCAGTTCTTC. It yields the protein CASSSSQKLAGAVDEQFF.

The genes are TRBV5-1 and TRBJ2-5; D ambiguous. Germline V lookup: CDR1 SGHRS, CDR2 YFSETQ. Between the trimmed V and J ends, which lost 0 bases and 9 bases, there was a span of 12 bases. This CDR3 is built from 13 residues. The CDR3 nucleotides are TGCGCCAGCAGCTTGGACCGGAATGGGGCCCAGTACTTC. It specifies CASSLDRNGAQYF.

This clone is a singleton in its sample. The chain couples TRBV5-5 to TRBJ2-7; the D gene is possibly TRBD1 (6 bases). This CDR3 is 15 amino acids long. The germline CDR1 and CDR2 sequences are SGHKS and YYEKEE (reference sequence). The V gene lost 0 bases and the J gene lost 3 bases, with 13 bases spanning the gap. The CDR3 protein is CASSLASGHFYEQYF. In DNA, the CDR3 is TGTGCCAGCAGCTTGGCGTCGGGACACTTCTACGAGCAGTACTTC.

V usage is TRBV7-2 and J usage is TRBJ2-4; D possibly corresponds to TRBD2 (6 bases). The CDR3 extends over 13 amino acids. CDR1 and CDR2 from the germline V gene are SGHTA and FQGNSA. V dropped 10 bases and J dropped 8 bases, with 18 bases sitting between them. In nucleotides, the CDR3 is TGTGCCACCGCGGGGTCCCGGGGTGACATTCAGTACTTC. This encodes CATAGSRGDIQYF. The entire variable domain, with the rest obtained from reference TRBV7-2 and TRBJ2-4, is as follows: GAGVSQSPSNKVTEKGKDVELRCDPISGHTALYWYRQSLGQGLEFLIYFQGNSAPDKSGLPSDRFSAERTGGSVSTLTIQRTQQEDSAVYLCATAGSRGDIQYFGAGTRLSVL.

The genes are TRBV18 and TRBJ2-5; D may match TRBD1 or TRBD2 (5 bases each). The CDR3 has 14 amino acids. V lost 0 bases to trimming and J lost 4 bases, with 9 bases between them. Germline lookup yields CDR1 KGHSH and CDR2 LQKENI. The CDR3 DNA follows: TGTGCCAGCTCACCACCATCGGGGCGAGAGACCCAGTACTTC. It codes for CASSPPSGRETQYF.

This rearrangement joins TRBV30 to TRBJ1-4, with TRBD1 identical over 8 bases. The CDR3 spans 14 residues. V dropped 3 bases and J dropped 0; count of bases not matched to a gene: 0. Germline V gives CDR1 GTSNPN, CDR2 SVGIG (reference sequence). The CDR3 DNA sequence: TGTGCCTGGAGGGGACAGGCAACTAATGAAAAACTGTTTTTT. This sequence encodes CAWRGQATNEKLFF.

This clone was recorded a few times. This rearrangement joins TRBV18 to TRBJ1-6, with no clear D. CDR1 is KGHSH and CDR2 is LQKENI in the germline V gene. V gave up 4 bases and J gave up 0 bases, with 7 bases separating them. CDR3 length: 15 residues. The CDR3 region is CASSQRDSYNSPLHF. In nucleotides, the CDR3 is TGTGCCAGCTCACAAAGGGACTCCTATAATTCACCCCTCCACTTT. The full variable domain, completed using reference TRBV18 and TRBJ1-6, is NAGVMQNPRHLVRRRGQEARLRCSPMKGHSHVYWYRQLPEEGLKFMVYLQKENIIDESGMPKERFSAEFPKEGPSILRIQQVVRGDSAAYFCASSQRDSYNSPLHFGNGTRLTVT.

The chain recombines TRBV27 with TRBJ2-7, with 8 bases identical to TRBD2. CDR1 is MNHEY, CDR2 SMNVEV, per germline (reference sequence). This CDR3 is 14 amino acids long. After removal of 5 bases from V and 5 bases from J, the junction contained 8 bases not matched to a gene. The CDR3 region has the DNA TGTGCCAGCAGTCCCCGGACTAGCTCTAACGAGCAGTACTTC. This translates into CASSPRTSSNEQYF.

The chain links TRBV21-1 to TRBJ1-5. TRBV21-1 is labeled a pseudogene. The CDR3 is 16 amino acids. Here the CDR3 reads CASSLERVGSNQPQHF. The CDR3 nucleotides read TGTGCCAGCAGCCTAGAAAGGGTGGGTAGCAATCAGCCCCAGCATTTT.

The chain combines TRBV7-9 with TRBJ2-7; D might be TRBD1 (5 bases). V shed 0 bases and J shed 1 base, with 10 bases lying between them. The V gene's germline CDR1 is SEHNR and CDR2 FQNEAQ (reference sequence). There are 15 residues in the CDR3. The CDR3 spells CASSLATGWSYEQYF. Here the CDR3 DNA reads TGTGCCAGCAGCTTAGCTACAGGTTGGTCCTACGAGCAGTACTTC.

This chain joins TRBV28 and TRBJ1-2; TRBD1 might be the D (6 bases). V lost 2 bases to trimming and J lost 1 base, with 17 bases between them. CDR3 length equals 17 residues. Germline CDR1 and CDR2: MDHEN and SYDVKM. The CDR3 DNA sequence: TGTGCCAGCAGTTTAGGGGGCGACGCAGCTCTTAACTATGGCTACACCTTC. It encodes CASSLGGDAALNYGYTF.

The gene calls are TRBV19 and TRBJ1-6, with 11 bases aligning to TRBD1. This CDR3 contains 14 residues. CDR1 and CDR2 (germline): LNHDA, SQIVND (reference sequence). J lost 12 bases, V lost 5 bases, and 6 bases had no gene match. DNA of the CDR3: TGTGCCAGTAGTGCCGGACAGGGGGCGGGACCCCTCCACTTT. Protein sequence: CASSAGQGAGPLHF. The variable domain in full, completed from reference TRBV19 and TRBJ1-6, reads DGGITQSPKYLFRKEGQNVTLSCEQNLNHDAMYWYRQDPGQGLRLIYYSQIVNDFQKGDIAEGYSVSREKKESFPLTVTSAQKNPTAFYLCASSAGQGAGPLHFGNGTRLTVT.

The V call is TRBV9, the J call TRBJ2-2; D unclear. The CDR3 runs 13 residues. Germline V CDR1 and CDR2: SGDLS, YYNGEE. Between the trimmed V and J ends, which lost 0 bases and 6 bases, there was a span of 6 bases. CDR3 bases: TGTGCCAGCAGCGTAGCTCAGCCCGGGGAGCTGTTTTTT. This sequence encodes CASSVAQPGELFF.

The sample holds a few counts of this clone. This chain connects TRBV7-8 to TRBJ2-7; no clear D gene. Trimming stripped 10 bases from V and 0 bases from J, with 16 bases between. The CDR3 is made up of 14 amino acids. Germline V lookup: CDR1 SGHVS, CDR2 FQNEAQ. CDR3 sequence: CATAPEPRSYEQYF. CDR3 sequence (DNA): TGTGCCACCGCCCCGGAACCGCGCTCCTACGAGCAGTACTTC.